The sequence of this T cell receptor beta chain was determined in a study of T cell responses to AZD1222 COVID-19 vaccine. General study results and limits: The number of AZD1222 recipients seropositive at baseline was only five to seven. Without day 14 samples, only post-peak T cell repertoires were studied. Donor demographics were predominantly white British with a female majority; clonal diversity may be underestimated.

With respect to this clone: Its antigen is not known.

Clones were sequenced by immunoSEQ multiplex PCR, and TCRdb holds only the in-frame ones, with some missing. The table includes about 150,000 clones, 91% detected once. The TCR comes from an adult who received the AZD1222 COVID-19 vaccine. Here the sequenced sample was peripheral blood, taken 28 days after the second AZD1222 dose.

The CDR3 loop is CASSQGQGTGYGYTF. The DNA for the CDR3 is TGCGCCAGCAGCCAAGGACAGGGGACCGGCTATGGCTACACCTTC. The rearrangement links TRBV4-3 to TRBJ1-2; 8 positions agree with TRBD1. Per germline, CDR1 LGHNA and CDR2 YSLEER. This CDR3 spans 15 amino acids. V was clipped by 1 base and J by 4 bases; unmatched bases: 5.